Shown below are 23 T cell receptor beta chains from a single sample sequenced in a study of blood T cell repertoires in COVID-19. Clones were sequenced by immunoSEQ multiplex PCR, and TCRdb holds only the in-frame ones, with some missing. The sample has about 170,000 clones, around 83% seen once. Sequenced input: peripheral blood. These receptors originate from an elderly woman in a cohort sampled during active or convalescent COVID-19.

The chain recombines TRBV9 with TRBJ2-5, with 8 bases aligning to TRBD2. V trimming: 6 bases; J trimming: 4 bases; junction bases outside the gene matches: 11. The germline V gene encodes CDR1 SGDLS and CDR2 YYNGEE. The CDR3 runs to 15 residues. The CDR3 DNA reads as TGTGCCAGCACCCAAGACCGCGGGGGGCCAGAGACCCAGTACTTC. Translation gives CASTQDRGGPETQYF. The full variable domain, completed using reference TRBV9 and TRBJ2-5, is DSGVTQTPKHLITATGQRVTLRCSPRSGDLSVYWYQQSLDQGLQFLIQYYNGEERAKGNILERFSAQQFPDLHSELNLSSLELGDSALYFCASTQDRGGPETQYFGPGTRLLVL.

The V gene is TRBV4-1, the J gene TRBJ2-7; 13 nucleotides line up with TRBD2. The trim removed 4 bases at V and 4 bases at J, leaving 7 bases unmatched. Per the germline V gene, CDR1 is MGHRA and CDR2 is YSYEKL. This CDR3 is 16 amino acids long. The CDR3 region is CASSPQLAGGVYEQYF. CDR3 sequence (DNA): TGCGCCAGCAGCCCCCAACTAGCGGGGGGGGTATACGAGCAGTACTTC.

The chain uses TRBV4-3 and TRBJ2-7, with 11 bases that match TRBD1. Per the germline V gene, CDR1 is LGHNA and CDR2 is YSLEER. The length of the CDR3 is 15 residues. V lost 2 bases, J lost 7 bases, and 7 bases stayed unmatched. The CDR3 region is CASSQTGTGGREQYF. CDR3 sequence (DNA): TGCGCCAGCAGCCAAACCGGGACAGGGGGACGGGAGCAGTACTTC.

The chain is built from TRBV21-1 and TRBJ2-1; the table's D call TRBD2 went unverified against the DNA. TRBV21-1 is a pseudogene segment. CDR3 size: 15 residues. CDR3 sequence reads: CASSIRTSGGDEQFF. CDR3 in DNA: TGTGCCAGCAGCATTCGTACTAGCGGGGGCGATGAGCAGTTCTTC.

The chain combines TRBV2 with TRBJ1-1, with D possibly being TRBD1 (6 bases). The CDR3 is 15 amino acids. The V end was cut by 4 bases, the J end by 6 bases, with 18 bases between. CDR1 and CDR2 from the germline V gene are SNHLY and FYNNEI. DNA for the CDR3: TGTGCCAGCAGTGTTGAAGTGGGGGCGTCGGCTGAAGCTTTCTTT. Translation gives CASSVEVGASAEAFF.

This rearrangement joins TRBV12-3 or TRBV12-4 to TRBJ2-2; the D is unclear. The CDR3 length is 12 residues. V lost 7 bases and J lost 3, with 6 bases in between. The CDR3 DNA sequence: TGTGCCAGCATCCAGGACACCGGGGAGCTGTTTTTT. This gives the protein CASIQDTGELFF.

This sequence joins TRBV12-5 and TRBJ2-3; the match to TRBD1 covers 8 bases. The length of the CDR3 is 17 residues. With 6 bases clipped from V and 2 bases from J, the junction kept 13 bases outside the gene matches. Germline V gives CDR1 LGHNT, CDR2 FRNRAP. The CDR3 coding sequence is TGTGCTAGTGGCTGGATCCCGGGACAGGACTACACAGATACGCAGTATTTT. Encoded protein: CASGWIPGQDYTDTQYF.

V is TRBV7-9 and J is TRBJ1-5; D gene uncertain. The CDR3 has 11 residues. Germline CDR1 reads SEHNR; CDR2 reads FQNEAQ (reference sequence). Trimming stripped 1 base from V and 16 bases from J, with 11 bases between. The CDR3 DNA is TGTGCCAGCAGCTTAGGGCATTTTCTCCATTTT. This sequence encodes CASSLGHFLHF.

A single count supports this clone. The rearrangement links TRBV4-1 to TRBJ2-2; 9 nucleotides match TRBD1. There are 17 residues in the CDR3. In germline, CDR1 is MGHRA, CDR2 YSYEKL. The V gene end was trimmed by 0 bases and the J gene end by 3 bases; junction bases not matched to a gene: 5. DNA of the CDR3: TGCGCCAGCAGCCAAGACCCGGGACAGGGTCACACCGGGGAGCTGTTTTTT. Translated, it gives CASSQDPGQGHTGELFF.

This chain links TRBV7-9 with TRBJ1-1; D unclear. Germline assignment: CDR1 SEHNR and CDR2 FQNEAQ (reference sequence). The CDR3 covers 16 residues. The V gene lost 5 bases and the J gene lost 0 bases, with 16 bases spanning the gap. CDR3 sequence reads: CASSPLQRTLNTEAFF. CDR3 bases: TGTGCCAGCAGCCCCCTACAGAGAACCCTGAACACTGAAGCTTTCTTT.

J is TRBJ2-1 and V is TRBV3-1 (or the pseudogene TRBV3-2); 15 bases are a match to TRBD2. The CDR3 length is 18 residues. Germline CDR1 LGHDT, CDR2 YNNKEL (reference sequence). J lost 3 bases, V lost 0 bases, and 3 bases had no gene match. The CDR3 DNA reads TGTGCCAGCAGCCAAGAAGGACTAGCGGGAGGGTTCTACAATGAGCAGTTCTTC. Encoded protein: CASSQEGLAGGFYNEQFF.

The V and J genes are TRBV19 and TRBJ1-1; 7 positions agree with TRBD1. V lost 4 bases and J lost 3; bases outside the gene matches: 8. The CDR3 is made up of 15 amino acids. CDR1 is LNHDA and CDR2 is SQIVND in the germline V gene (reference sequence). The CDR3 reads CASSRGTGVDTEAFF. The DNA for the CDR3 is TGTGCCAGTAGTAGGGGCACAGGGGTCGACACTGAAGCTTTCTTT.

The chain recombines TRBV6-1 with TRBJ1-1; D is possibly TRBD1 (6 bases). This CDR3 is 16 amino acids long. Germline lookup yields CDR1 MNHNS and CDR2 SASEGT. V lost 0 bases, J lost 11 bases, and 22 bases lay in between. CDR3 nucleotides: TGTGCCAGCAGTGAAGCCCCGACTCAACCGGGACAAATCGCTTTCTTT. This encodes CASSEAPTQPGQIAFF.

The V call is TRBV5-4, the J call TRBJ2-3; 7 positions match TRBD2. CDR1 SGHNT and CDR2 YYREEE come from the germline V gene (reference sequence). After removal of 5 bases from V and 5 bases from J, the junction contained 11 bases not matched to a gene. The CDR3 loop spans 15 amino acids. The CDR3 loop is CASSQRREVLDTQYF. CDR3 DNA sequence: TGTGCCAGCAGTCAACGCCGGGAGGTCTTAGATACGCAGTATTTT.

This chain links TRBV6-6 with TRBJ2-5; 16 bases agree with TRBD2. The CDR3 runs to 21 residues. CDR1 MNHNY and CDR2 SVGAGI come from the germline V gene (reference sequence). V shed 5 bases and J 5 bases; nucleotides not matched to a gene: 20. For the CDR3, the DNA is TGTGCCAGCAGTCTCCTAATCCCCGGGACTAGCGGGAGGGCGCGGGGGGAGACCCAGTACTTC. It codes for CASSLLIPGTSGRARGETQYF.

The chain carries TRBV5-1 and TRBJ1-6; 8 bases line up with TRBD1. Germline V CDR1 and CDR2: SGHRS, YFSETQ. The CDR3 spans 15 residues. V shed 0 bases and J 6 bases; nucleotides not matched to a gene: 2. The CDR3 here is CASSLEGQGNSPLHF. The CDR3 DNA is TGCGCCAGCAGCTTGGAAGGACAGGGTAATTCACCCCTCCACTTT.

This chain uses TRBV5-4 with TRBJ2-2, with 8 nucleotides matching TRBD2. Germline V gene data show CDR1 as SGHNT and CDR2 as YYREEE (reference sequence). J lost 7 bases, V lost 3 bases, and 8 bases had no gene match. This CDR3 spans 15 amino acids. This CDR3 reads CASSSVAGSNGELFF. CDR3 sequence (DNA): TGTGCCAGCAGCTCGGTAGCGGGATCTAACGGGGAGCTGTTTTTT.

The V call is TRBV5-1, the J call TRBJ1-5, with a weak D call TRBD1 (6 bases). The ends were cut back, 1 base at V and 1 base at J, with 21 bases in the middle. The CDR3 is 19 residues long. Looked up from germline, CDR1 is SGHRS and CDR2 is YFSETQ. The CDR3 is CASSLRDGGAGWSNQPQHF. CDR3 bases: TGCGCCAGCAGCTTGCGCGATGGGGGGGCGGGTTGGAGCAATCAGCCCCAGCATTTT.

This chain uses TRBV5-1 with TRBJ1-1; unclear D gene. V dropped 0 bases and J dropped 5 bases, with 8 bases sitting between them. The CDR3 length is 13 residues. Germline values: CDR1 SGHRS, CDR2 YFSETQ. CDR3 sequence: CASSLAFQTEAFF. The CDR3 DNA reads TGCGCCAGCAGCTTGGCCTTTCAGACTGAAGCTTTCTTT.

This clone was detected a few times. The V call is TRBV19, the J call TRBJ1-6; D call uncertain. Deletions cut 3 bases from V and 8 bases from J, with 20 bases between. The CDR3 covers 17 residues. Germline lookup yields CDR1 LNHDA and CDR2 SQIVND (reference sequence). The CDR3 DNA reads TGTGCCAGTAGTATTAGTGCAGGCCAAGTCCAACATTCACCCCTCCACTTT. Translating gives CASSISAGQVQHSPLHF.

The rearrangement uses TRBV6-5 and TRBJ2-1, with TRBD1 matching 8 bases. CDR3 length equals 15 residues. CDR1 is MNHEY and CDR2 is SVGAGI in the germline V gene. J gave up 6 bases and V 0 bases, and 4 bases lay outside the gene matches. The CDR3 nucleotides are TGTGCCAGCAGTTACTCGGGACAGGTCCGCAATGAGCAGTTCTTC. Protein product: CASSYSGQVRNEQFF.

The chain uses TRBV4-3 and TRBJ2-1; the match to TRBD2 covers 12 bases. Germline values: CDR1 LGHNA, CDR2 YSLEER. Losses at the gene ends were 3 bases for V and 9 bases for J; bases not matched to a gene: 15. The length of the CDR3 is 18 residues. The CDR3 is CASSHKVTGETSGGEQFF. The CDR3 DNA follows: TGCGCCAGCAGCCATAAAGTTACAGGGGAGACTAGCGGGGGTGAGCAGTTCTTC.

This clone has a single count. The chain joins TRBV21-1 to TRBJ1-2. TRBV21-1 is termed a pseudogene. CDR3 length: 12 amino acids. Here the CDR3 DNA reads TGTGCCAGCAGCAGCCAGGGAGGCGGCTACACCTTC. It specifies CASSSQGGGYTF.